This TCR beta chain was identified during a study of blood T cell repertoires in COVID-19. The wider study: There were acute and convalescent COVID-19 samples, and they came from the United States, Italy and Spain. The analysed material was cDNA or gDNA that came from T cells, B-cell-depleted T cells, or PBMCs.

In the original processing: Counts of nucleated cells, estimated from reference gene primer amplification, were obtained. Assay: immunoSEQ multiplex PCR; the TCRdb copy retains only in-frame clones and omits some. From that table come the V and J calls and clone size; the DNA was used to work out D and trimming. This table holds approximately 100,000 clones, roughly nine tenths found once. The CDR3 loop spans 15 amino acids. Per the germline V gene, CDR1 is SNHLY and CDR2 is FYNNEI. The V gene end was trimmed by 5 bases and the J gene end by 2 bases; junction bases not matched to a gene: 4. The table lists this clone with a count of one.

Sequenced material: peripheral blood. This chain links TRBV2 with TRBJ2-2; 8 positions match TRBD1. The TCR was taken from a man between 60 and 75 years old with acute or convalescent COVID-19. The CDR3 nucleotides read TGTGCCAGCAGTTCGACAGGGGTCAACACCGGGGAGCTGTTTTTT. Residues: CASSSTGVNTGELFF.